A selection of T cell receptor beta chains follows, all from one sample in a study. A single record per CDR3 protein comes from TCRdb applying MiXCR to the RT-PCR reads. The sample carries about 700,000 distinct CDR3 sequences, approximately 15% recorded once. The sequenced sample consisted of memory CD4+ T cells from blood. The origin of the receptors is a female donor in good health, serving as a healthy control. Each CDR3 is given with its conserved first and last residue. A D gene is named only where the DNA matches it firmly. Size is stated for part of the rows, as once, few or many counts, or as a class when the clone is expanded.

D gene	clone size	V gene	J gene	CDR3 protein	CDR3 DNA
.	few	TRBV4-1	TRBJ2-3	CASSQDLWADTQYF	TGCGCCAGCAGCCAAGATCTGTGGGCAGATACGCAGTATTTT
.	few	TRBV18	TRBJ1-2	CASSPGALYYGYTF	TGTGCCAGCTCGCCGGGGGCCCTATACTATGGCTACACCTTC
.	many	TRBV6-5	TRBJ2-7	CASSDATYGSYEQYF	TGTGCCAGCAGCGATGCCACCTATGGATCCTACGAGCAGTACTTC
.	many	TRBV20-1	TRBJ2-1	CSATSSSYNEQFF	TGCAGTGCTACTAGCAGCTCCTACAATGAGCAGTTCTTC
TRBD2	.	TRBV6-2/TRBV6-3	TRBJ2-1	CASSRGLDPYNEQFF	TGTGCCAGCAGTCGGGGACTAGACCCTTACAATGAGCAGTTCTTC
TRBD1	many	TRBV10-3	TRBJ2-7	CAISESFQAGGSEQYF	TGTGCCATCAGTGAGTCGTTCCAGGCAGGGGGCAGCGAGCAGTACTTC
TRBD2	.	TRBV10-3	TRBJ2-1	CAISESVLAGAIPYYNEQFF	TGTGCCATCAGTGAGTCTGTACTAGCGGGAGCGATCCCCTACTACAATGAGCAGTTCTTC
TRBD1	many	TRBV12-3/TRBV12-4	TRBJ1-2	CASSPGTGSGYTF	TGTGCCAGCAGCCCCGGGACAGGGAGCGGCTACACCTTC
.	many	TRBV20-1	TRBJ2-7	CSATPDDSYEQYF	TGCAGTGCTACCCCCGACGACAGCTACGAGCAGTACTTC
.	few	TRBV28	TRBJ1-6	CASSSGGSNSPLHF	TGTGCCAGCAGTTCTGGAGGGTCTAATTCACCCCTCCACTTT
.	.	TRBV7-9	TRBJ2-3	CASSPQGPNTQYF	TGTGCCAGCAGCCCCCAGGGGCCAAATACGCAGTATTTT
.	once	TRBV12-3/TRBV12-4	TRBJ1-2	CASTPGAREGYTF	TGTGCCAGCACCCCTGGCGCGCGGGAAGGCTACACCTTC
.	.	TRBV5-8	TRBJ1-2	CASSLGPGQPFSGYTF	TGTGCCAGCAGCTTGGGCCCCGGACAGCCTTTTTCTGGCTACACCTTC
TRBD2	.	TRBV20-1	TRBJ2-7	CSASQDSGGATYSEQYF	TGCAGTGCTAGCCAGGATAGCGGGGGGGCCACTTACTCCGAGCAGTACTTC
TRBD1	.	TRBV4-3	TRBJ1-5	CASSQGPDRDGQPQHF	TGCGCCAGCAGCCAAGGCCCGGACAGGGACGGTCAGCCCCAGCATTTT
.	.	TRBV7-2	TRBJ2-2	CASSPPARGYTGELFF	TGTGCCAGCAGCCCCCCCGCCAGGGGATACACCGGGGAGCTGTTTTTT
.	many	TRBV5-1	TRBJ2-7	CASRLLQASLYEQYF	TGCGCCAGCAGGTTATTACAGGCTTCCCTCTACGAGCAGTACTTC
.	many	TRBV10-3	TRBJ1-5	CAISESGGIGQPQHF	TGTGCCATCAGTGAGTCGGGAGGGATCGGTCAGCCCCAGCATTTT
TRBD1	many	TRBV5-5	TRBJ2-3	CASSPSTGGADTQYF	TGTGCCAGCAGCCCCTCGACAGGGGGTGCAGATACGCAGTATTTT
.	few	TRBV12-3/TRBV12-4	TRBJ2-3	CASSLISRSDTQYF	TGTGCCAGCAGTTTGATTAGCCGATCAGATACGCAGTATTTT
TRBD1	few	TRBV20-1	TRBJ1-3	CSAKGQSSGNTIYF	TGCAGTGCAAAGGGACAGTCCTCTGGAAACACCATATATTTT
TRBD2	many	TRBV7-9	TRBJ2-7	CASSSGAGYEQYF	TGTGCCAGCAGCTCGGGAGCGGGGTACGAGCAGTACTTC
.	many	TRBV24-1	TRBJ2-7	CATSAPASYEQYF	TGTGCCACCAGTGCTCCAGCCTCCTACGAGCAGTACTTC
.	many	TRBV7-2	TRBJ1-1	CASSLGAGRLNTEAFF	TGTGCCAGCAGCTTAGGGGCAGGAAGGTTGAACACTGAAGCTTTCTTT
TRBD2	few	TRBV20-1	TRBJ2-3	CSATGTMGADTQYF	TGCAGTGCCACCGGGACTATGGGGGCAGATACGCAGTATTTT
.	many	TRBV7-9	TRBJ2-7	CASSLVGQGGEQYF	TGTGCCAGCAGCTTAGTTGGCCAGGGGGGCGAGCAGTACTTC
TRBD1	many	TRBV12-3/TRBV12-4	TRBJ1-2	CASSLAQGSGYTF	TGTGCCAGCAGTTTAGCACAGGGGAGTGGCTACACCTTC
.	few	TRBV4-3	TRBJ2-7	CASSQDLWSSYEQYF	TGCGCCAGCAGCCAAGACCTCTGGAGCTCCTACGAGCAGTACTTC
.	.	TRBV27	TRBJ1-3	CASSSEGTSGNTIYF	TGTGCCAGCAGTTCCGAGGGGACCTCTGGAAACACCATATATTTT
TRBD2	many	TRBV20-1	TRBJ2-1	CSARASGGSYNEQFF	TGCAGTGCTAGAGCTTCGGGCGGGAGCTACAATGAGCAGTTCTTC
.	.	TRBV6-5	TRBJ2-4	CASRAGQNRYF	TGTGCCAGCAGGGCCGGACAGAATAGGTACTTC